This T cell receptor beta chain was sequenced during a study of blood T cell repertoires in COVID-19. The overall study: Some COVID-19 samples were acute and others convalescent; all came from the United States, Italy and Spain. From T cells, B-cell-depleted T cells, or PBMCs came the material, which was cDNA or gDNA.

There are 15 residues in the CDR3. V lost 5 bases and J lost 4; bases outside the gene matches: 8. Germline values: CDR1 SGHNT, CDR2 YENEEA. In the original processing: Amplification with reference gene primers provided the estimates of nucleated cell counts. The assay was immunoSEQ multiplex PCR, and TCRdb's table has in-frame clones only and misses some. V and J calls plus clone size are reproduced from that table; the DNA served to infer D and trimming. The sample records hundreds of thousands of clones, more than 70% being singletons. Followed longitudinally, the Seattle patients had been enrolled during active infection.

The clonotype originates from a young woman with COVID-19, enrolled during active disease. Material for sequencing was peripheral blood. The V and J genes are TRBV11-3 and TRBJ2-5, with 9 bases matching TRBD2. The CDR3: CASSPGTSNRETQYF. The CDR3 DNA is TGTGCCAGCAGCCCGGGGACTAGCAACCGAGAGACCCAGTACTTC.